The T cell receptor (beta chain) described here comes from a study of Graves' ophthalmopathy and Graves' hyperthyroidism. Study summary: Stable hyperthyroidism meant no progression to ophthalmopathy within 18 months of follow-up. Study results and limitations: Most expanded clonotypes in thyroid above 0.001 frequency also showed up in blood.

Transcripts of RNA were the source for amplifying TCR beta CDR3 regions. The authors performed first-round RT-PCR with HTBI primers and then a second-round multiplex PCR. TCRdb recomputed calls from the multiplex PCR reads with MiXCR, one row per CDR3 protein. The sample contains approximately 1.2 million distinct CDR3 sequences, 35% to 40% of which appear only once. Uncontrolled infections, other autoimmune diseases, pregnancy or lactation barred patients from enrollment. The diagnosis combined clinical symptoms, thyroxine, TRAb, thyroid ultrasound and orbital computed tomography scans. This clonotype was seen at least ten times. Its antigen is as yet unknown. This CDR3 comprises 12 residues. Germline-derived CDR1 and CDR2 are MNHEY and SVGAGI. Trimming shortened V by 10 bases and J by 3 bases, and 12 bases separated the two germline ends.

The source is an adult man with Graves' hyperthyroidism. This chain links TRBV6-5 with TRBJ2-5; D possibly uses TRBD1 or TRBD2 (5 bases each). Sequenced input: peripheral blood or thyroid tissue (not recorded which). The CDR3 here is CATGTGKETQYF. CDR3 in DNA: TGTGCCACCGGGACCGGTAAAGAGACCCAGTACTTC.